This T cell receptor (beta chain) was sequenced in a study of regulatory T cells in long-lasting Graves disease. Study background: Antithyroid drug use was under 3 months in newly diagnosed Graves' patients.

Whole-study findings and limits: Among the persistent patients, approximately 2,900 public clonotypes were shared, more than the approximately 970 shared among new patients.

This CDR3 comprises 11 residues. Between the trimmed V and J ends, which lost 5 bases and 11 bases, there was a span of 15 bases. Germline CDR1 and CDR2: DFQATT and SNEGSKA (reference sequence). This clonotype was found many times. The antigen is not known. Libraries of TCR beta came from iRepertoire HTBI primers plus Arm-PCR of CDR3 regions. Authors' data handling: Taken together, the samples had roughly 56 TRBV and more than 11 TRBJ segments identified. TCRdb re-analysed the multiplex PCR reads in MiXCR, keeping a single row per CDR3 protein. In this record, the V and J calls reflect TCRdb's handling and not the investigators' own analysis. The sample contains 250,000 or so distinct CDR3 sequences, 15% to 20% of which appear only once. The time point here: newly diagnosed GD, antithyroid drugs for less than 3 months. PBMCs were the source of the RNA used for TCR sequencing. The data also belong to a second study, concerning T cells in Graves' hyperthyroidism and ophthalmopathy. From that study: The HTBI primer set drove a first-round RT-PCR of the TCR CDR3.

This sequence originates from a woman younger than 45 with Graves disease. The rearrangement joins TRBV20-1 to TRBJ1-1, with D unclear. Specimen: peripheral blood mononuclear cells (PBMCs), collected at new diagnosis, from a patient treated with antithyroid drugs. The CDR3, as DNA: TGCAGTGCTGGCCCAGGAGATGGGGCTTTCTTT. The encoded protein is CSAGPGDGAFF.